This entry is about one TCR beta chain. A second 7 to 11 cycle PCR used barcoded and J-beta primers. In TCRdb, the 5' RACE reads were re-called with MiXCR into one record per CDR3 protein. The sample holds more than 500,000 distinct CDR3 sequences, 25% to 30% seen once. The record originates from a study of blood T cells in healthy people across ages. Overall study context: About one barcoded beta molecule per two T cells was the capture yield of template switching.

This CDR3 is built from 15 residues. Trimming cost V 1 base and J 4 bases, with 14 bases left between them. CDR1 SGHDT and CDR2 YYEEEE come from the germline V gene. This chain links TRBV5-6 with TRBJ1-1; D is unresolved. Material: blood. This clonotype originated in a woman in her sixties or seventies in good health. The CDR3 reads CASSLMGSTTTEAFF. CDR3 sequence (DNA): TGTGCCAGCAGCTTGATGGGTAGTACTACCACTGAAGCTTTCTTT.